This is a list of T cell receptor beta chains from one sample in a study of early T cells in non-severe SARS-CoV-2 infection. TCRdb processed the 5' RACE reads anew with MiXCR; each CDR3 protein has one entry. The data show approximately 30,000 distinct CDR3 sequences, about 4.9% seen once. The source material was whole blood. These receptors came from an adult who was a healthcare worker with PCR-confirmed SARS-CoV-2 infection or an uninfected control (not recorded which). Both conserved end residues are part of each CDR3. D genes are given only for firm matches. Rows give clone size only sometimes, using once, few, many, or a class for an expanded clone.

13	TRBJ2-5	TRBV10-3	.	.	TGTGCCATCACCGCCGGGCCCCAAGAGACCCAGTACTTC	CAITAGPQETQYF
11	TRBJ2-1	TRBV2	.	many	TGTGCCAGCACCCGCGGCGGTGAGCAGTTCTTC	CASTRGGEQFF
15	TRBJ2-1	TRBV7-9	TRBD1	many	TGTGCCAGCAGCAGGACAGGGGCGGGCTACAATGAGCAGTTCTTC	CASSRTGAGYNEQFF
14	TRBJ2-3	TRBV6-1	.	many	TGTGCCACCAAGCCCTCGGGAGGCACAGATACGCAGTATTTT	CATKPSGGTDTQYF
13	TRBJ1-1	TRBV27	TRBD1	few	TGTGCCAGCAGTTACCTGTGGACAGGTGAAGCTTTCTTT	CASSYLWTGEAFF
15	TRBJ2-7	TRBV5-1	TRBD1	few	TGCGCCAGCAGCGCGGGACAGGGGTTAACCTACGAGCAGTACTTC	CASSAGQGLTYEQYF
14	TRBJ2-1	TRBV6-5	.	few	TGTGCCAGCAGCCTAGGCCGCTGGACCAATGAGCAGTTCTTC	CASSLGRWTNEQFF
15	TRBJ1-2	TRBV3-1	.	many	TGTGCCAGCAGCCAAGTAACAGGGAGTTATGGCGGCTACACCTTC	CASSQVTGSYGGYTF
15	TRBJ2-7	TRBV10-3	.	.	TGTGCCATCAGTGACCTGGGGGCGGTCTCCTACGAGCAGTACTTC	CAISDLGAVSYEQYF
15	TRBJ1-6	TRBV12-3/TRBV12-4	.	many	TGTGCCAGCAGACGGGACGGGGGTTATAATTCACCCCTCCACTTT	CASRRDGGYNSPLHF